This entry is about one TCR beta chain. This CDR3 has 14 residues. Germline V gene data show CDR1 as SGDLS and CDR2 as YYNGEE. V was shortened by 0 bases and J by 8 bases, with 12 bases between the two germline ends. Chemo-refractory metastatic non-small-cell lung cancer patients underwent focal radiation alongside CTLA-4 blockade with ipilimumab. This sample was included in a study of radiotherapy plus CTLA-4 blockade in lung cancer. The overall study: Among patients, around 18% showed objective responses, and approximately 31% had disease control.

Some clones are missing from TCRdb's copy, which holds only in-frame ones; the method was immunoSEQ multiplex PCR. The sample shows 85,000 to 120,000 clones, over 75% of them seen only once. This chain uses TRBV9 with TRBJ2-1; possibly TRBD1 for D (6 bases). The source material was peripheral blood, sampled from a patient treated with radiotherapy plus ipilimumab. This sequence was found in a human donor with non-small cell lung cancer that progressed on radiotherapy plus ipilimumab. Some clones in this sample may be carry-over from other donors' samples. CDR3 bases: TGTGCCAGCAGCGTAGCCCCGGCAGGGGATGAGCAGTTCTTC. It specifies CASSVAPAGDEQFF.